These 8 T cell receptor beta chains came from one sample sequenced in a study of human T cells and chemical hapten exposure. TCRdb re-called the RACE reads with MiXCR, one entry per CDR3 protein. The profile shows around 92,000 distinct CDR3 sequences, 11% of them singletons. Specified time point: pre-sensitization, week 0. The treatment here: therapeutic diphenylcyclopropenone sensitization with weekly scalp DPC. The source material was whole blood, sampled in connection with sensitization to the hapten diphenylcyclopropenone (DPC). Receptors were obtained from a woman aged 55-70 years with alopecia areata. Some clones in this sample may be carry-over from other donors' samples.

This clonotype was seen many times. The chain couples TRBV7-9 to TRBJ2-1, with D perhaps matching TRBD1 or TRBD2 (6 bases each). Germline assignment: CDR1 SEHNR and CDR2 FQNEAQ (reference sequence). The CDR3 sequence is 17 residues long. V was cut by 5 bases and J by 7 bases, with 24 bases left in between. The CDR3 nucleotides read TGTGCCAGCAGCAACGGAATAGAGGGGGGCCTAGAGAATGAGCAGTTCTTC. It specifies CASSNGIEGGLENEQFF.

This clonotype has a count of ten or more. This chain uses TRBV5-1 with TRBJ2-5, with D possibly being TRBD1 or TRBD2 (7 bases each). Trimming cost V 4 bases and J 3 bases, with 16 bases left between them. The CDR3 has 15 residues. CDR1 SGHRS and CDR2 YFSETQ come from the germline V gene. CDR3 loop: CASSTQGRVEETQYF. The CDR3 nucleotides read TGCGCCAGCAGCACACAGGGGAGGGTAGAAGAGACCCAGTACTTC.

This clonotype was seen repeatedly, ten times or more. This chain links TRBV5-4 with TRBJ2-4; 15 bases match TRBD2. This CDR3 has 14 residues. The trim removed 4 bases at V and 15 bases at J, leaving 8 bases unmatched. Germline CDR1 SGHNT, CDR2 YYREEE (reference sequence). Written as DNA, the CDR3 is TGTGCCAGCAGCGAGGGACTAGCGGGGGGCCTGGGGTACTTC. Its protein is CASSEGLAGGLGYF.

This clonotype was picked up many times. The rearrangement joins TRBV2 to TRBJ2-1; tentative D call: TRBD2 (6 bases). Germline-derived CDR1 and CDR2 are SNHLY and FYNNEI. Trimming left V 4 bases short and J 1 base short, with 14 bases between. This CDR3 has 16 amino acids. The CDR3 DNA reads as TGTGCCAGCAGTGGCCTGGGAGGAAGGTCCTACAATGAGCAGTTCTTC. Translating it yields CASSGLGGRSYNEQFF.

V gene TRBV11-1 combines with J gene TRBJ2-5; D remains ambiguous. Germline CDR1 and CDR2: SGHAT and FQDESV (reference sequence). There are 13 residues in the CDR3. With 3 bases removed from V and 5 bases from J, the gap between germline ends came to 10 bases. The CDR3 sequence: CASSLGSVETQYF. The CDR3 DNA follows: TGTGCCAGCAGCTTGGGGTCAGTGGAGACCCAGTACTTC.

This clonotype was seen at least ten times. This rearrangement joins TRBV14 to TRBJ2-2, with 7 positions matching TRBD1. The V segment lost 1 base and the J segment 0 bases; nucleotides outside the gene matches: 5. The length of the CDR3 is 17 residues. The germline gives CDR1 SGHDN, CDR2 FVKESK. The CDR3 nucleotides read TGTGCCAGCAGCCAAGTTACAGGGGTAACGAACACCGGGGAGCTGTTTTTT. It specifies CASSQVTGVTNTGELFF.

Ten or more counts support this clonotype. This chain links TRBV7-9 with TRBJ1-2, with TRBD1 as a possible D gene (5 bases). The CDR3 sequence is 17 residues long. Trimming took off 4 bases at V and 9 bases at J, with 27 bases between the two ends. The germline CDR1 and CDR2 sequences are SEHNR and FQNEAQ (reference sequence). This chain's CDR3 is CASSSSHYPPEGESYTF. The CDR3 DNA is TGTGCCAGCAGCTCATCCCACTACCCACCTGAAGGGGAAAGCTACACCTTC.

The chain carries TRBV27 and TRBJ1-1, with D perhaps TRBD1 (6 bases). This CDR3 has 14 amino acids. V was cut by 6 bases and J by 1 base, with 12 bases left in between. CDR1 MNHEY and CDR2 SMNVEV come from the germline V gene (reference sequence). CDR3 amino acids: CASSLLTGNTEAFF. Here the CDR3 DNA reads TGTGCCAGCAGCCTTCTGACAGGGAACACTGAAGCTTTCTTT.